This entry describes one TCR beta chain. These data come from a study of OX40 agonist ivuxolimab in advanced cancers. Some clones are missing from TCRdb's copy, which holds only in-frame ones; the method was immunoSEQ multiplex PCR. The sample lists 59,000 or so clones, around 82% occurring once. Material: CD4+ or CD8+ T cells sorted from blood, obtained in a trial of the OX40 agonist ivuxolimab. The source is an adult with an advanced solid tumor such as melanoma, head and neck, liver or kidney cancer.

This CDR3 is CSVQVRVTGEQYF. As DNA, the CDR3 is TGCAGCGTCCAAGTGAGGGTTACAGGTGAGCAGTACTTC. The chain is built from TRBV29-1 and TRBJ2-7; either TRBD1 or TRBD2 may supply D (5 bases each). The ends were cut back, 6 bases at V and 7 bases at J, with 19 bases in the middle. This CDR3 has 13 amino acids. Germline-derived CDR1 and CDR2 are SQVTM and ANQGSEA.